The 20 T cell receptor beta chains below all came from one sample that was sequenced in a study of blood T cell repertoires in COVID-19. Repertoires were generated with immunoSEQ multiplex PCR, while TCRdb's copy carries only in-frame clones and drops some. The sample consists of about 240,000 clones, around 88% of them appearing once. Sample: PBMCs or T cells enriched from blood (not recorded which). The receptor source for this set is a woman in her 30s who had recovered from COVID-19.

The J gene is TRBJ2-3, the V gene TRBV5-5; perhaps TRBD2 as D (6 bases). Germline V gene data show CDR1 as SGHKS and CDR2 as YYEKEE (reference sequence). V shed 4 bases and J shed 2 bases, with 8 bases lying between them. The CDR3 contains 13 residues. CDR3 region: CASSRGFTDTQYF. The CDR3 nucleotides read TGTGCCAGCAGCCGGGGGTTCACAGATACGCAGTATTTT.

The genes are TRBV29-1 and TRBJ1-2; 9 nucleotides line up with TRBD1. CDR1 and CDR2 (germline): SQVTM, ANQGSEA. The CDR3 length is 15 residues. The trim removed 6 bases at V and 4 bases at J, leaving 12 bases unmatched. The CDR3 bases are TGCAGCGTCCGGGACAGGGCTTTAGTGGGCTATGGCTACACCTTC. Residues: CSVRDRALVGYGYTF.

The chain recombines TRBV3-1 (or the pseudogene TRBV3-2) with TRBJ2-5; 8 nucleotides match TRBD2. The CDR3 length is 16 residues. Trimming removed 0 bases from V and 7 bases from J; junction bases left unmatched: 10. Germline V gene sequence: CDR1 LGHDT, CDR2 YNNKEL (reference sequence). The CDR3 is CASSQEFTGGRGTQYF. The CDR3 DNA reads TGTGCCAGCAGCCAAGAATTCACGGGAGGGCGGGGGACCCAGTACTTC.

This chain uses TRBV7-6 with TRBJ2-1; 8 bases fit TRBD2. V lost 5 bases to trimming and J lost 7 bases; unmatched junction nucleotides: 13. CDR1 and CDR2 (germline): SGHVS, FNYEAQ. The CDR3 loop spans 16 amino acids. The chain's CDR3 is CASSQKREFPRNEQFF. The CDR3 DNA sequence: TGTGCCAGCAGCCAAAAGCGGGAGTTCCCGAGGAATGAGCAGTTCTTC.

The V and J genes are TRBV6-5 and TRBJ1-5; D is undetermined. V lost 0 bases and J lost 7, with 10 bases in between. The length of the CDR3 is 14 residues. Germline CDR1 and CDR2: MNHEY and SVGAGI. CDR3 amino acids: CASSYSRVVQPQHF. The DNA of the CDR3 is TGTGCCAGCAGTTACTCGAGAGTGGTGCAGCCCCAGCATTTT.

This clone was counted a few times. The chain joins TRBV4-2 to TRBJ1-6, with no clear D. This CDR3 is 16 amino acids long. Germline loops: CDR1 LGHNA, CDR2 YNFKEQ. The V gene lost 4 bases and the J gene lost 4 bases, with 14 bases spanning the gap. CDR3 DNA sequence: TGTGCCAGCAGCCTTCGGGGAGGGCCTTATAATTCACCCCTCCACTTT. It encodes CASSLRGGPYNSPLHF.

This clone was recorded only once. This chain joins TRBV11-2 and TRBJ2-2; 10 bases map to TRBD2. The CDR3 spans 18 residues. Germline assignment: CDR1 SGHAT and CDR2 FQNNGV. Trimming removed 1 base from V and 3 bases from J; junction bases left unmatched: 8. As DNA, the CDR3 is TGTGCCAGCAGCTTAGTTTCGAGCGGGAGGGATTACACCGGGGAGCTGTTTTTT. Translating it yields CASSLVSSGRDYTGELFF.

The chain has TRBV9 and TRBJ1-2; 10 nucleotides line up with TRBD1. CDR3 length equals 16 residues. V lost 2 bases and J lost 4; bases outside the gene matches: 8. Germline V gene sequence: CDR1 SGDLS, CDR2 YYNGEE. In DNA, the CDR3 is TGTGCCAGCAGCGTCGCCGACAGGGGGCGCGGCTATGGCTACACCTTC. It codes for CASSVADRGRGYGYTF.

This rearrangement joins TRBV12-3 or TRBV12-4 to TRBJ1-5; possibly TRBD1 for D (5 bases). The CDR3 is 13 residues long. V gave up 6 bases and J gave up 4 bases, with 10 bases separating them. Written as DNA, the CDR3 is TGTGCCAGCAGCCCGGGGGGTAATCAGCCCCAGCATTTT. Translating it yields CASSPGGNQPQHF.

The chain combines TRBV15 with TRBJ1-5, with D perhaps TRBD1 (6 bases). Germline V gene lookup returns CDR1 LNHNV and CDR2 YYDKDF (reference sequence). The CDR3 runs to 13 residues. V was pared by 0 bases and J by 10 bases, with 10 bases between. As DNA, the CDR3 is TGTGCCACCAGCAGAGAACAGGGTCAACCCCAGCATTTT. Encoded protein: CATSREQGQPQHF.

V is TRBV2 and J is TRBJ2-1; 7 nucleotides line up with TRBD1. This CDR3 has 15 amino acids. The J segment lost 4 bases and the V segment lost 5 bases, leaving 8 bases of the junction unmatched. Germline values: CDR1 SNHLY, CDR2 FYNNEI. This CDR3 is CASSMTGTRYNEQFF. The CDR3 DNA follows: TGTGCCAGCAGTATGACAGGGACGAGATACAATGAGCAGTTCTTC.

The rearrangement joins TRBV7-3 to TRBJ2-5; 7 bases line up with TRBD2. V gave up 1 base and J gave up 2 bases; unmatched junction bases: 4. CDR1 and CDR2 (germline): SGHTA, FQGTGA. The CDR3 has 15 residues. CDR3 protein: CASSLNFGGQETQYF. The DNA of the CDR3 is TGTGCCAGCAGCTTAAATTTCGGGGGGCAAGAGACCCAGTACTTC.

The CDR3 reads CASYTGGTEAFF. The CDR3 nucleotides are TGTGCCTCCTATACAGGAGGGACTGAAGCTTTCTTT. The rearrangement uses TRBV10-3 and TRBJ1-1; a weak D match, TRBD1 (5 bases). Per germline, CDR1 ENHRY and CDR2 SYGVKD. The CDR3 loop spans 12 amino acids. Trimming removed 11 bases at V and 5 bases at J, with 15 bases between.

The V and J genes are TRBV5-6 and TRBJ2-2; the D gene is possibly TRBD2 (6 bases). Germline CDR1 SGHDT, CDR2 YYEEEE. V was pared by 0 bases and J by 5 bases, with 14 bases between. The CDR3 runs 16 residues. CDR3 sequence: CASSLAGGVRTGELFF. In nucleotides, the CDR3 is TGTGCCAGCAGCTTGGCCGGGGGAGTAAGGACCGGGGAGCTGTTTTTT.

This chain joins TRBV9 and TRBJ1-2; D perhaps matches TRBD1 (5 bases). V lost 3 bases and J 1 base, leaving 10 bases between the germline ends. The CDR3 loop spans 14 amino acids. Germline values: CDR1 SGDLS, CDR2 YYNGEE. The CDR3 region is CASSADILNYGYTF. CDR3 DNA sequence: TGTGCCAGCAGCGCGGACATCCTTAACTATGGCTACACCTTC.

This chain connects TRBV19 to TRBJ1-5; no reliable D call. V shed 7 bases and J shed 7 bases, with 14 bases lying between them. This CDR3 spans 13 amino acids. The germline gives CDR1 LNHDA, CDR2 SQIVND (reference sequence). As DNA, the CDR3 is TGTGCCAGTAACCGACCTGACGGGCAGCCCCAGCATTTT. Its translation: CASNRPDGQPQHF.

The chain uses TRBV4-3 and TRBJ2-1, with unresolved D. The V gene's germline CDR1 is LGHNA and CDR2 YSLEER. The CDR3 totals 16 residues. V gave up 0 bases and J gave up 5 bases, with 14 bases separating them. In nucleotides, the CDR3 is TGCGCCAGCAGCCAAGATAGTAGTTCCCGGGACAATGAGCAGTTCTTC. Encoded protein: CASSQDSSSRDNEQFF.

The chain couples TRBV9 to TRBJ1-3; 9 nucleotides match TRBD1. V lost 0 bases, J lost 7 bases, and 8 bases stayed unmatched. CDR1 is SGDLS and CDR2 is YYNGEE in the germline V gene. CDR3 length: 16 residues. The CDR3 loop reads CASSVARDRERNTIYF. In nucleotides, the CDR3 is TGTGCCAGCAGCGTAGCACGGGACAGGGAAAGGAACACCATATATTTT.

The chain joins TRBV28 to TRBJ1-3, with 7 bases lining up with TRBD1. CDR1 is MDHEN, CDR2 SYDVKM, per germline. V lost 2 bases to trimming and J lost 4 bases; unmatched junction nucleotides: 2. The CDR3 covers 14 residues. The CDR3 DNA follows: TGTGCCAGCAGTTTAAGACAGGGCGGAAACACCATATATTTT. Protein sequence: CASSLRQGGNTIYF.

The V gene is TRBV29-1, the J gene TRBJ1-3; no firm D call. V was pared by 0 bases and J by 6 bases, with 3 bases between. The CDR3 runs to 11 residues. Germline CDR1 reads SQVTM; CDR2 reads ANQGSEA. The DNA of the CDR3 is TGCAGCGTTGAAGACCTAAACACCATATATTTT. This codes for CSVEDLNTIYF.